The present T cell receptor beta chain was sequenced within a study of cytomegalovirus exposure and HLA in healthy donors. Overall study results and limits: Association of 16,951 TCR beta sequences with HLA alleles was found at 0.05 false discovery rate in a later analysis.

As concerns this clone: Its matching antigen is unknown.

A multiplex PCR was run with 60 Vbeta primers and 13 Jbeta primers. Sequencing used immunoSEQ multiplex PCR; TCRdb keeps in-frame clones, though not all of them. The repertoire shows fewer than 150,000 clones; the top ten hold 2.7%. The V gene's germline CDR1 is MDHEN and CDR2 SYDVKM. This CDR3 is 18 amino acids long. V was clipped by 5 bases and J by 3 bases; unmatched bases: 11. This sequence was found in a man aged 40-49 years in good health and CMV-seronegative. Specimen: PBMCs. V is TRBV28 and J is TRBJ2-2; 11 nucleotides align to TRBD2. This CDR3 reads CASSLPYSGGADTGELFF. In DNA, the CDR3 is TGTGCCAGCAGTCTTCCCTATAGCGGGGGGGCTGACACCGGGGAGCTGTTTTTT.